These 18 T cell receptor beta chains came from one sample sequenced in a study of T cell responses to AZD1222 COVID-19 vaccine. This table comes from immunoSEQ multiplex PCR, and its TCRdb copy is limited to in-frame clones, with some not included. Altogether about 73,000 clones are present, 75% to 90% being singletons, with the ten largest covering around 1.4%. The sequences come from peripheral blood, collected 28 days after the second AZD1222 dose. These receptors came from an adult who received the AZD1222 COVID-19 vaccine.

The CDR3 here is CASSLGADYEQYF. The CDR3 DNA reads as TGTGCCAGCAGTTTAGGGGCAGACTACGAGCAGTACTTC. The chain recombines TRBV28 with TRBJ2-7; the D gene is possibly TRBD1 (5 bases). This CDR3 is 13 amino acids long. V lost 2 bases, J lost 3 bases, and 8 bases lay in between. Looked up from germline, CDR1 is MDHEN and CDR2 is SYDVKM.

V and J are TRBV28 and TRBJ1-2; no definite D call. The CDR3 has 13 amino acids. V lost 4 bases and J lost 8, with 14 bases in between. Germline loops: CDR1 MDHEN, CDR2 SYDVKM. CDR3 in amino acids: CASSSLKARGYTF. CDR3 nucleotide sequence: TGTGCCAGCAGTTCCCTTAAGGCCCGGGGCTACACCTTC.

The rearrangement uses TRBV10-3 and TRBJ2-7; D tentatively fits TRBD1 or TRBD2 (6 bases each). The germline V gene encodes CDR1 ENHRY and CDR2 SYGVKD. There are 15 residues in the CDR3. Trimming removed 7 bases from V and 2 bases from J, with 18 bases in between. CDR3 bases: TGTGCCATCACCCGAGGGGGGACTGAACCCTACGAGCAGTACTTC. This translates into CAITRGGTEPYEQYF.

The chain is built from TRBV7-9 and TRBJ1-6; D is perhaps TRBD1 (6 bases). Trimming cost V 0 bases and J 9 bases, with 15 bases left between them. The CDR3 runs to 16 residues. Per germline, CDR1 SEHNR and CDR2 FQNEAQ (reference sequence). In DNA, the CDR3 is TGTGCCAGCAGCTTAGCGGGGGGGCAGGGTACTTCACCCCTCCACTTT. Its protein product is CASSLAGGQGTSPLHF.

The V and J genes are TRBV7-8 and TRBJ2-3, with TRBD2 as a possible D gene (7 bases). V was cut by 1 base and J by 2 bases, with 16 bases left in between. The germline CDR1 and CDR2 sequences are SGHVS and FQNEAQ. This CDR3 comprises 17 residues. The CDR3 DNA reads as TGTGCCAGCAGCTTAGGGGGGGCGCTAGCGGCCACAGATACGCAGTATTTT. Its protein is CASSLGGALAATDTQYF.

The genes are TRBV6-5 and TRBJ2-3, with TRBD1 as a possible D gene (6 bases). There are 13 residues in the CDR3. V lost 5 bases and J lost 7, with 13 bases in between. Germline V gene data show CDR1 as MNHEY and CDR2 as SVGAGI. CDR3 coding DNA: TGTGCCAGCAGTATAACAGGGTCACATACGCAGTATTTT. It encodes CASSITGSHTQYF.

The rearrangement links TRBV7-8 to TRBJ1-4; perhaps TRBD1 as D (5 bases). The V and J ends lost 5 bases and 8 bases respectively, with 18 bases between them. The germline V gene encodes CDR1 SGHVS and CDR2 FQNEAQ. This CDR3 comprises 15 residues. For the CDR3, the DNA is TGTGCCAGCAGCGGCCGAATGGGGCAAGGGGAAAAACTGTTTTTT. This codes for CASSGRMGQGEKLFF.

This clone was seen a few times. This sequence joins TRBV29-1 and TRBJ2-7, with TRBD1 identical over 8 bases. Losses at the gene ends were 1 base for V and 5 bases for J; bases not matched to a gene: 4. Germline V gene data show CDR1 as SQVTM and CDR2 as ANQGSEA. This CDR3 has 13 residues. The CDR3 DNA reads TGCAGCGTTGAAGGTCCAGGGGGCGACGAGCAGTACTTC. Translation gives CSVEGPGGDEQYF.

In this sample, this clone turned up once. CDR3 sequence (DNA): TGTGCCAGCAGCCCAACTCGGGGGGAACTTGATACGCAGTATTTT. Translated: CASSPTRGELDTQYF. This chain connects TRBV11-3 to TRBJ2-3; 7 bases line up with TRBD2. Germline CDR1 is SGHNT and CDR2 is YENEEA. This CDR3 has 15 residues. The V gene end was trimmed by 5 bases and the J gene end by 6 bases; junction bases not matched to a gene: 11. The variable domain in full, with the rest retrieved from reference TRBV11-3 and TRBJ2-3, is EAGVVQSPRYKIIEKKQPVAFWCNPISGHNTLYWYLQNLGQGPELLIRYENEEAVDDSQLPKDRFSAERLKGVDSTLKIQPAELGDSAVYLCASSPTRGELDTQYFGPGTRLTVL.

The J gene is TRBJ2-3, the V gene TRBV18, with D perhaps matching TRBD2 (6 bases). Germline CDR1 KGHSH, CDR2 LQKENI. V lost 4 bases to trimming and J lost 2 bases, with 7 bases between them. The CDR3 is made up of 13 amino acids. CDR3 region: CASSRGDTDTQYF. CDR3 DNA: TGTGCCAGCTCACGCGGGGACACAGATACGCAGTATTTT.

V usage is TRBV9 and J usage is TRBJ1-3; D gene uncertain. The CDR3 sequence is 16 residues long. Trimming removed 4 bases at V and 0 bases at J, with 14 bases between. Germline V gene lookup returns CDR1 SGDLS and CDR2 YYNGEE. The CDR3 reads CASSPFDAVSGNTIYF. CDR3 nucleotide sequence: TGTGCCAGCAGCCCCTTCGACGCAGTCTCTGGAAACACCATATATTTT.

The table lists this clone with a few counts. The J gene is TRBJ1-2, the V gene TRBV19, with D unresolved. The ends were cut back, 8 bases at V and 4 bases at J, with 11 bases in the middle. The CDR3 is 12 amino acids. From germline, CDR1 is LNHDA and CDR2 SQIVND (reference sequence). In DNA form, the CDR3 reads TGTGCCAGTGCGGTAGGGTCCTATGGCTACACCTTC. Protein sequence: CASAVGSYGYTF.

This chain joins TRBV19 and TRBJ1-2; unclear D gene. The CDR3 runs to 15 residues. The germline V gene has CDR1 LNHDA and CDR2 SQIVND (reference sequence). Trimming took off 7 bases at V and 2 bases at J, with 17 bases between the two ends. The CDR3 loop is CASMKESGLNYGYTF. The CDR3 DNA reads TGTGCCAGTATGAAGGAGTCTGGTTTAAACTATGGCTACACCTTC.

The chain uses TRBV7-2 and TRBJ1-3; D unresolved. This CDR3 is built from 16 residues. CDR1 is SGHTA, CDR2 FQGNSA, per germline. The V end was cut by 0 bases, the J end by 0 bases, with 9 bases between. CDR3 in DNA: TGTGCCAGCAGCTTAGCAGACACCGACTCTGGAAACACCATATATTTT. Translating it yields CASSLADTDSGNTIYF.

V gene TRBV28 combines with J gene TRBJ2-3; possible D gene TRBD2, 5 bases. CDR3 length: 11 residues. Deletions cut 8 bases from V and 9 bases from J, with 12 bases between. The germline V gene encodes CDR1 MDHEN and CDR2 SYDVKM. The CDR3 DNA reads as TGTGCCAGCTTTTCGGGGTTCACGCAGTATTTT. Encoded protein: CASFSGFTQYF.

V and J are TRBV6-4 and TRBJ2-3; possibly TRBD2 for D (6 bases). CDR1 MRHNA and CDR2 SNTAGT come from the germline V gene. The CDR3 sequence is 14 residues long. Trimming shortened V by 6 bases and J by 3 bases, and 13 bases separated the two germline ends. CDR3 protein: CASSPGLDTDTQYF. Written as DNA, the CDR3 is TGTGCCAGCAGCCCGGGACTTGATACAGATACGCAGTATTTT.

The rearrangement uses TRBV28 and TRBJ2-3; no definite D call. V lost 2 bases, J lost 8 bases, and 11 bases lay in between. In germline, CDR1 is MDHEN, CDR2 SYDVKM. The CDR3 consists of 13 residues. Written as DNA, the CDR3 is TGTGCCAGCAGTTTAGGGTTTTTACGTACGCAGTATTTT. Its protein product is CASSLGFLRTQYF.

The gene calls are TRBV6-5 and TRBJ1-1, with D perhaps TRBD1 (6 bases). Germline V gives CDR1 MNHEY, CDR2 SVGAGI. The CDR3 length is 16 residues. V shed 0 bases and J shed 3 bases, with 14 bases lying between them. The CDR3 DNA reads TGTGCCAGCAGTTACTCTCAGGGGTCGGGGCACACTGAAGCTTTCTTT. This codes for CASSYSQGSGHTEAFF.